A selection of T cell receptor beta chains follows, all from one sample in a study of CD8 T cells in Susac syndrome. In TCRdb, the immunoSEQ multiplex PCR reads were re-called with MiXCR into one record per CDR3 protein. Counted here are some 97,000 distinct CDR3 sequences, 95% occurring once; the ten biggest clones make up around 0.3%. The sample taken for sequencing was CD8+ T cells from PBMCs. The receptor set was obtained from a human donor with Susac syndrome. The CDR3 runs from the conserved cysteine through the conserved F or W. A D gene is named only where the DNA matches it firmly. The size of a clone is reported for some rows only, either as once, few or many, or as a class for expanded clones.

d_gene: NA; abundance: NA; j_gene: TRBJ2-5; v_gene: TRBV9; CDR3nt: TGTGCCAGCAGCGTGTCCACCTCAGAGACCCAGTACTTC; CDR3aa: CASSVSTSETQYF
d_gene: NA; abundance: once; j_gene: TRBJ2-1; v_gene: TRBV12-3/TRBV12-4; CDR3nt: TGTGCCAGCACCCTAGGGCAGGGTTACAATGAGCAGTTCTTC; CDR3aa: CASTLGQGYNEQFF
d_gene: NA; abundance: once; j_gene: TRBJ1-4; v_gene: TRBV15; CDR3nt: TGTGCCACCAGCAGAGCGGAATCGGAGGGTGAAAAACTGTTTTTT; CDR3aa: CATSRAESEGEKLFF
d_gene: NA; abundance: NA; j_gene: TRBJ1-4; v_gene: TRBV15; CDR3nt: TGTGCCACCAGCAGAGACCAAGGCCTCGAAAAACTGTTTTTT; CDR3aa: CATSRDQGLEKLFF
d_gene: NA; abundance: NA; j_gene: TRBJ2-2; v_gene: TRBV19; CDR3nt: TGTGCCAGCCGAACGGGGGGCGCCGACACCGGGGAGCTGTTTTTT; CDR3aa: CASRTGGADTGELFF
d_gene: NA; abundance: NA; j_gene: TRBJ2-1; v_gene: TRBV29-1; CDR3nt: TGCAGCGTTGAAGAGGACAGTTACAATGAGCAGTTCTTC; CDR3aa: CSVEEDSYNEQFF
d_gene: TRBD1; abundance: NA; j_gene: TRBJ1-2; v_gene: TRBV29-1; CDR3nt: TGCAGCGTTCCTTATGGGACAGGATATGGCTACACCTTC; CDR3aa: CSVPYGTGYGYTF
d_gene: NA; abundance: NA; j_gene: TRBJ2-1; v_gene: TRBV29-1; CDR3nt: TGCAGCGTTGAAGAAGCCTCATTCGCTGAAAGCTCCTACAATGAGCAGTTCTTC; CDR3aa: CSVEEASFAESSYNEQFF
d_gene: NA; abundance: NA; j_gene: TRBJ2-1; v_gene: TRBV6-4; CDR3nt: TGTGCCAGCAGTATGGACTCGAGCTCCTACAATGAGCAGTTCTTC; CDR3aa: CASSMDSSSYNEQFF
d_gene: TRBD1; abundance: NA; j_gene: TRBJ2-7; v_gene: TRBV29-1; CDR3nt: TGCAGCGTTGCGGACAGGGCCTACGAGCAGTACTTC; CDR3aa: CSVADRAYEQYF
d_gene: NA; abundance: NA; j_gene: TRBJ1-2; v_gene: TRBV18; CDR3nt: TGTGCCAGCTCACCCCCCGCGGACAGCTATGGCTACACCTTC; CDR3aa: CASSPPADSYGYTF
d_gene: TRBD1; abundance: NA; j_gene: TRBJ1-1; v_gene: TRBV7-6; CDR3nt: TGTGCCAGCAGCTCCGGACAGGGGATGAACACTGAAGCTTTCTTT; CDR3aa: CASSSGQGMNTEAFF
d_gene: NA; abundance: NA; j_gene: TRBJ1-1; v_gene: TRBV29-1; CDR3nt: TGCAGCGTTAAGGACACTGAAGCTTTCTTT; CDR3aa: CSVKDTEAFF
d_gene: NA; abundance: NA; j_gene: TRBJ2-7; v_gene: TRBV7-9; CDR3nt: TGTGCCAGCAGCCCCGTGGCAATGAGCTCCTACGAGCAGTACTTC; CDR3aa: CASSPVAMSSYEQYF
d_gene: NA; abundance: NA; j_gene: TRBJ2-5; v_gene: TRBV9; CDR3nt: TGTGCCAGCAGCGTAGAGGGGGCTAGCGGTCAAGAGACCCAGTACTTC; CDR3aa: CASSVEGASGQETQYF
d_gene: NA; abundance: few; j_gene: TRBJ2-7; v_gene: TRBV15; CDR3nt: TGTGCCACCAGCAGAGATCGGTGGTGGGAGTACGAGCAGTACTTC; CDR3aa: CATSRDRWWEYEQYF
d_gene: NA; abundance: NA; j_gene: TRBJ2-5; v_gene: TRBV7-3; CDR3nt: TGTGCCAGCAGCTTACTCCCGGGGCGGACGGAGACCCAGTACTTC; CDR3aa: CASSLLPGRTETQYF
d_gene: TRBD1; abundance: NA; j_gene: TRBJ2-7; v_gene: TRBV4-1; CDR3nt: TGCGCCAGCAGCCCTTACACAGGGGACGAGCAGTACTTC; CDR3aa: CASSPYTGDEQYF
d_gene: NA; abundance: NA; j_gene: TRBJ1-4; v_gene: TRBV29-1; CDR3nt: TGCAGCGCCTATAATGAAAAACTGTTTTTT; CDR3aa: CSAYNEKLFF
d_gene: NA; abundance: NA; j_gene: TRBJ2-1; v_gene: TRBV5-4; CDR3nt: TGTGCCAGCAGCTTGGCTAAATCTGAGCAGTTCTTC; CDR3aa: CASSLAKSEQFF
d_gene: NA; abundance: NA; j_gene: TRBJ2-1; v_gene: TRBV13; CDR3nt: TGTGCCAGCAGCTTAGAGGTCAGGGCTCCCATTAATGAGCAGTTCTTC; CDR3aa: CASSLEVRAPINEQFF
d_gene: TRBD2; abundance: NA; j_gene: TRBJ2-5; v_gene: TRBV6-5; CDR3nt: TGTGCCAGCAGCTACAACCCAGGGCGGGAGGGCCGTGTGGCGGAGACCCAGTACTTC; CDR3aa: CASSYNPGREGRVAETQYF
d_gene: NA; abundance: NA; j_gene: TRBJ1-5; v_gene: TRBV5-1; CDR3nt: TGCGCCAGCAGCCTAGGGACTTCGGCTAGCAATCAGCCCCAGCATTTT; CDR3aa: CASSLGTSASNQPQHF
d_gene: TRBD1; abundance: once; j_gene: TRBJ2-7; v_gene: TRBV7-9; CDR3nt: TGTGCCAGTCAGATGGGACAGGGTTTCCCCCCCTACGAGCAGTACTTC; CDR3aa: CASQMGQGFPPYEQYF
d_gene: TRBD1; abundance: NA; j_gene: TRBJ2-7; v_gene: TRBV10-3; CDR3nt: TGTGCCACCCAGGGACAGGGCTACTACGAGCAGTACTTC; CDR3aa: CATQGQGYYEQYF
d_gene: NA; abundance: NA; j_gene: TRBJ1-2; v_gene: TRBV29-1; CDR3nt: TGCAGCGTTCTAGGGGGGGGGTTGAAGGACTATGGCTACACCTTC; CDR3aa: CSVLGGGLKDYGYTF
d_gene: NA; abundance: once; j_gene: TRBJ1-1; v_gene: TRBV5-1; CDR3nt: TGCGCCAGCAGCCCACAACTCTCCACTGAAGCTTTCTTT; CDR3aa: CASSPQLSTEAFF
d_gene: TRBD2; abundance: NA; j_gene: TRBJ2-1; v_gene: TRBV20-1; CDR3nt: TGCAGTGCAAGCGGGGGGGCGAATTACAATGAGCAGTTCTTC; CDR3aa: CSASGGANYNEQFF
d_gene: NA; abundance: NA; j_gene: TRBJ1-1; v_gene: TRBV28; CDR3nt: TGTGCCAGCACCCCCCGGCTTTCTATGAACACTGAAGCTTTCTTT; CDR3aa: CASTPRLSMNTEAFF
d_gene: NA; abundance: NA; j_gene: TRBJ1-2; v_gene: TRBV25-1; CDR3nt: TGTGCCAGCAGTGCCCCAGGACGGAGAACCCTCAATGGCTACACCTTC; CDR3aa: CASSAPGRRTLNGYTF
d_gene: TRBD1; abundance: once; j_gene: TRBJ2-7; v_gene: TRBV6-1; CDR3nt: TGTGCCAGCAGCCTATCGGGACAGGCCCCACGCTCCTACGAGCAGTACTTC; CDR3aa: CASSLSGQAPRSYEQYF
d_gene: NA; abundance: NA; j_gene: TRBJ2-7; v_gene: TRBV19; CDR3nt: TGTGCCAGTAGTATCTCTACGGGAGCCGAGCAGTACTTC; CDR3aa: CASSISTGAEQYF
d_gene: TRBD1; abundance: few; j_gene: TRBJ1-2; v_gene: TRBV29-1; CDR3nt: TGCAGCGTTGAGGACAGGGCTGGCTACACCTTC; CDR3aa: CSVEDRAGYTF
d_gene: NA; abundance: NA; j_gene: TRBJ2-5; v_gene: TRBV6-5; CDR3nt: TGTGCCAGCAGTTACTCAGGCCCGGAACAAGAGACCCAGTACTTC; CDR3aa: CASSYSGPEQETQYF
d_gene: TRBD1; abundance: NA; j_gene: TRBJ1-5; v_gene: TRBV3-1; CDR3nt: TGTGCCAGCAGCCAAGCTCCACAGGGGGTCCAGCCCCAGCATTTT; CDR3aa: CASSQAPQGVQPQHF
d_gene: TRBD2; abundance: NA; j_gene: TRBJ2-3; v_gene: TRBV28; CDR3nt: TGTGCCAGCAGTTTAACGGGAGGGTACACAGATACGCAGTATTTT; CDR3aa: CASSLTGGYTDTQYF
d_gene: NA; abundance: NA; j_gene: TRBJ2-5; v_gene: TRBV3-1; CDR3nt: TGTGCCAGCAGCCAAGTCAGCGCCCAGTACTTC; CDR3aa: CASSQVSAQYF
d_gene: NA; abundance: NA; j_gene: TRBJ2-7; v_gene: TRBV4-1; CDR3nt: TGCGCCAGCAGCCAAGTCGCTGACTACTACGAGCAGTACTTC; CDR3aa: CASSQVADYYEQYF
d_gene: NA; abundance: NA; j_gene: TRBJ2-2; v_gene: TRBV12-5; CDR3nt: TGTGCTAGTGGTTTCGCTATCGGGGAGCTGTTTTTT; CDR3aa: CASGFAIGELFF
d_gene: TRBD1; abundance: NA; j_gene: TRBJ2-7; v_gene: TRBV29-1; CDR3nt: TGCAGCGCCCGACGGGGGCCAGGGGGCCACGAGCAGTACTTC; CDR3aa: CSARRGPGGHEQYF
d_gene: NA; abundance: once; j_gene: TRBJ2-3; v_gene: TRBV6-6; CDR3nt: TGTGCCAGCAGTACGATCGATACGGTGGGGGATACGCAGTATTTT; CDR3aa: CASSTIDTVGDTQYF
d_gene: TRBD2; abundance: NA; j_gene: TRBJ2-1; v_gene: TRBV13; CDR3nt: TGTGCCAGCAGCTTAGGCGGGGGGGACAATGAGCAGTTCTTC; CDR3aa: CASSLGGGDNEQFF
d_gene: TRBD2; abundance: NA; j_gene: TRBJ2-1; v_gene: TRBV20-1; CDR3nt: TGCAGTGCTCTACGACTAGCGGGAGGAAATGAGCAGTTCTTC; CDR3aa: CSALRLAGGNEQFF